This TCR beta chain was profiled in a study of cytomegalovirus exposure and HLA in healthy donors. V dropped 0 bases and J dropped 1; count of bases not matched to a gene: 3. The CDR3 contains 15 residues. Germline assignment: CDR1 SGHRS and CDR2 YFSETQ. Amplification used 60 Vbeta primers and 13 Jbeta primers. Sequenced by immunoSEQ multiplex PCR; TCRdb stores in-frame clones only, minus some. The data hold 150,000 to 200,000 clones, with more than 60% observed a single time. Sequencing used PBMCs. This sequence was found in a human donor in good health. The genes are TRBV5-1 and TRBJ1-2; 7 bases are shared with TRBD1. The CDR3: CASSLGTGDNYGYTF. CDR3 in DNA: TGCGCCAGCAGCTTGGGTACAGGGGATAACTATGGCTACACCTTC. The variable domain in full, with the rest retrieved from reference TRBV5-1 and TRBJ1-2, is KAGVTQTPRYLIKTRGQQVTLSCSPISGHRSVSWYQQTPGQGLQFLFEYFSETQRNKGNFPGRFSGRQFSNSRSEMNVSTLELGDSALYLCASSLGTGDNYGYTFGSGTRLTVV.